The 8 T cell receptor beta chains below all came from one sample that was sequenced in a study of T cell changes during pregnancy in multiple sclerosis (dated by TCRdb to the late 2010s). Library preparation used the immunoSEQ multiplex PCR assay. TCRdb provides this immuneACCESS table in a form limited to in-frame rearrangements. Some clones are lacking; in checked studies, under half of them reflect an unresolved V gene, and why the rest are absent is not known. The sample profile shows 100,000 or so clones; just over 90% of them were found once. More than 0.95% of the sample is held by the ten biggest clonotypes. This sample comprised peripheral blood, obtained in the second trimester of pregnancy. The source of these receptors is a female donor with multiple sclerosis, enrolled in a pregnancy study.

J is TRBJ1-3 and V is TRBV6-5; no clear D gene. The CDR3 spans 14 residues. Germline assignment: CDR1 MNHEY and CDR2 SVGAGI. V was pared by 6 bases and J by 5 bases, with 14 bases between. CDR3 loop: CASRAPGSRNTIYF. The CDR3 region has the DNA TGTGCCAGCAGGGCTCCCGGGAGCAGAAACACCATATATTTT.

The chain has TRBV19 and TRBJ1-4, with D tentatively TRBD1 (6 bases). Per the germline V gene, CDR1 is LNHDA and CDR2 is SQIVND (reference sequence). This CDR3 comprises 15 residues. The ends were cut back, 5 bases at V and 6 bases at J, with 16 bases in the middle. The CDR3 spells CASSHWGRPDEKLFF. CDR3 DNA: TGTGCCAGTAGTCATTGGGGGCGACCGGATGAAAAACTGTTTTTT.

The chain recombines TRBV7-9 with TRBJ2-2; 9 positions match TRBD1. The CDR3 contains 18 residues. Looked up from germline, CDR1 is SEHNR and CDR2 is FQNEAQ (reference sequence). After removal of 1 base from V and 7 bases from J, the junction contained 13 bases not matched to a gene. CDR3 bases: TGTGCCAGCAGCTTAGACGCACCCGGGACAGGGAAGGACGGGGAGCTGTTTTTT. This codes for CASSLDAPGTGKDGELFF.

The CDR3 DNA reads TGCGCCAGCAGCACGGGACTATGGGCAGATACGCAGTATTTT. This codes for CASSTGLWADTQYF. The chain is built from TRBV5-1 and TRBJ2-3, with 7 bases lining up with TRBD2. Unmatched junction bases numbered 6, after V lost 4 bases and J lost 4 bases. Germline V gives CDR1 SGHRS, CDR2 YFSETQ. The CDR3 spans 14 residues.

This chain uses TRBV28 with TRBJ1-4, with 8 bases matching TRBD1. Germline V gene sequence: CDR1 MDHEN, CDR2 SYDVKM. The length of the CDR3 is 13 residues. V was clipped by 7 bases and J by 6 bases; unmatched bases: 4. The CDR3 protein is CASKDRAHEKLFF. The DNA for the CDR3 is TGTGCCAGCAAGGACAGGGCGCATGAAAAACTGTTTTTT.

The chain recombines TRBV9 with TRBJ2-3; TRBD2 might be the D (5 bases). V lost 3 bases, J lost 2 bases, and 19 bases lay in between. Germline CDR1 reads SGDLS; CDR2 reads YYNGEE. There are 17 residues in the CDR3. The chain's CDR3 is CASSEEERRVNTDTQYF. Written as DNA, the CDR3 is TGTGCCAGCAGCGAGGAGGAGCGACGGGTGAACACAGATACGCAGTATTTT.

J is TRBJ2-1 and V is TRBV7-2; 8 bases are shared with TRBD1. V dropped 5 bases and J dropped 8; count of bases not matched to a gene: 11. The CDR3 covers 15 residues. CDR1 and CDR2 from the germline V gene are SGHTA and FQGNSA. As DNA, the CDR3 is TGTGCCAGCAGCGCGGCGGACAGGGTGTTGGATGAGCAGTTCTTC. It encodes CASSAADRVLDEQFF.

The chain has TRBV5-1 and TRBJ2-2, with D tentatively TRBD1 (5 bases). The CDR3 extends over 15 amino acids. Germline-derived CDR1 and CDR2 are SGHRS and YFSETQ. V dropped 1 base and J dropped 7 bases, with 14 bases sitting between them. CDR3 in DNA: TGCGCCAGCAGCTTGTTCCCCAGGGTATACGGGGAGCTGTTTTTT. This codes for CASSLFPRVYGELFF.